This T cell receptor (beta chain) appears in the sequencing data of a study of blood T cell repertoires in COVID-19. In the study overall: The cDNA or gDNA used as material had been derived from T cells, B-cell-depleted T cells, or PBMCs.

The assay was immunoSEQ multiplex PCR, and TCRdb's table has in-frame clones only and misses some. The table records some 130,000 clones, more than 75% of them present only once. The CDR3 runs to 12 residues. The germline V and J ends were trimmed by 5 bases and 5 bases, with 6 bases remaining between them. Germline V gene data show CDR1 as LNHDA and CDR2 as SQIVND (reference sequence). Sequenced: peripheral blood. This rearrangement joins TRBV19 to TRBJ1-4; D gene ambiguous. This receptor was obtained from a woman in her 70s with COVID-19, enrolled during active disease. The CDR3 loop reads CASSERNEKLFF. The CDR3 DNA reads as TGTGCCAGTAGTGAACGGAATGAAAAACTGTTTTTT.